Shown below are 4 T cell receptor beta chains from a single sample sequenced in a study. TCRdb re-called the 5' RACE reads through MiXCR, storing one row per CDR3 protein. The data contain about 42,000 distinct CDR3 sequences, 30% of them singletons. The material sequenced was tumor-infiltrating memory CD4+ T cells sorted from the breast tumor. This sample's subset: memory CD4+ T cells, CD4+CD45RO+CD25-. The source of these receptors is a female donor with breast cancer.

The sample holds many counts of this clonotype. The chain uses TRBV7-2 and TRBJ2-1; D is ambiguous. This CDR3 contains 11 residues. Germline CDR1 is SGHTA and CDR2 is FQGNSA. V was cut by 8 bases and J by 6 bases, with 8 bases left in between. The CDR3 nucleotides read TGTGCCAGCGGGCTACTCAATGAGCAGTTCTTC. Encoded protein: CASGLLNEQFF. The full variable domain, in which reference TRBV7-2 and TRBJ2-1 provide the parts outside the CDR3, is GAGVSQSPSNKVTEKGKDVELRCDPISGHTALYWYRQSLGQGLEFLIYFQGNSAPDKSGLPSDRFSAERTGGSVSTLTIQRTQQEDSAVYLCASGLLNEQFFGPGTRLTVL.

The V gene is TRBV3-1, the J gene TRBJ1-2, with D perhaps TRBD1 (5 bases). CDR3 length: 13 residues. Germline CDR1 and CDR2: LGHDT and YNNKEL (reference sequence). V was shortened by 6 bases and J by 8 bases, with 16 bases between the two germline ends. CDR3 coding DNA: TGTGCCAGCAGTTTCTCGGGGGGGAGCGGCTACACCTTC. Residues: CASSFSGGSGYTF. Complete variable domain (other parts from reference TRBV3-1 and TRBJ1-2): DTAVSQTPKYLVTQMGNDKSIKCEQNLGHDTMYWYKQDSKKFLKIMFSYNNKELIINETVPNRFSPKSPDKAHLNLHINSLELGDSAVYFCASSFSGGSGYTFGSGTRLTVV.

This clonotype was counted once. The CDR3 here is CASSSTGTATGELFF. Written as DNA, the CDR3 is TGTGCCAGCAGTTCCACCGGGACAGCCACCGGGGAGCTGTTTTTT. The J gene is TRBJ2-2, the V gene TRBV28; 7 bases match TRBD1. V lost 4 bases, J lost 4 bases, and 6 bases stayed unmatched. The CDR3 extends over 15 amino acids. Germline-derived CDR1 and CDR2 are MDHEN and SYDVKM.

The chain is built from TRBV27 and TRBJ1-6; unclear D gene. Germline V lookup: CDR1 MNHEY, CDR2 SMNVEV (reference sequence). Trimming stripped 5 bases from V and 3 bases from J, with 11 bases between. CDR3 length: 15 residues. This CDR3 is CASSMLSDYNSPLHF. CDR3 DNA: TGTGCCAGCAGTATGCTATCGGACTATAATTCACCCCTCCACTTT.